The next 32 T cell receptor beta chains were all read from a single sample in a study of response to subunit inactivated influenza vaccine. From the RT-PCR reads, TCRdb called clonotypes with MiXCR, one entry per CDR3 protein. The sample has about 170,000 distinct CDR3 sequences; about 10% are singletons. This material consisted of CD8+ T cells sorted from PBMCs, taken less than 30 months after vaccination. The receptors originated from a man between 45 and 75 years old who received an inactivated influenza vaccine.

The chain links TRBV29-1 to TRBJ2-7, with 7 bases fitting TRBD1. CDR1 is SQVTM and CDR2 is ANQGSEA in the germline V gene. The CDR3 runs to 13 residues. V lost 6 bases and J lost 7; bases outside the gene matches: 12. The CDR3 region is CSVIQGPSGEQYF. For the CDR3, the DNA is TGCAGCGTGATACAGGGGCCCTCGGGGGAGCAGTACTTC.

The chain employs TRBV27 and TRBJ2-7; 9 bases map to TRBD2. Per the germline V gene, CDR1 is MNHEY and CDR2 is SMNVEV (reference sequence). This CDR3 is 16 amino acids long. V shed 4 bases, J shed 0 bases, and the junction held 7 bases outside the gene matches. CDR3 in amino acids: CASSSIMTSGSYEQYF. For the CDR3, the DNA is TGTGCCAGCAGTTCGATTATGACTAGCGGCTCCTACGAGCAGTACTTC.

The V gene is TRBV6-6, the J gene TRBJ1-5; 7 positions match TRBD1. CDR3 length equals 12 residues. Germline V lookup: CDR1 MNHNY, CDR2 SVGAGI (reference sequence). Trimming at V came to 6 bases and at J to 7 bases, leaving 3 bases not matched to a gene. The CDR3 region is CASSDRVQPQHF. CDR3 nucleotides: TGTGCCAGCAGCGACAGGGTGCAGCCCCAGCATTTT.

This clonotype appeared many times. The chain recombines TRBV7-6 with TRBJ2-1; D tentatively fits TRBD1 or TRBD2 (5 bases each). The CDR3 loop spans 15 amino acids. Trimming removed 2 bases from V and 6 bases from J, with 14 bases in between. Germline V gives CDR1 SGHVS, CDR2 FNYEAQ. Here the CDR3 DNA reads TGTGCCAGCAGCTTACGGATGGGGGTGGGCAATGAGCAGTTCTTC. This gives the protein CASSLRMGVGNEQFF.

The gene calls are TRBV27 and TRBJ2-6; D not certain. V lost 2 bases to trimming and J lost 3 bases, with 17 bases between them. This CDR3 has 18 residues. Germline CDR1 and CDR2: MNHEY and SMNVEV (reference sequence). This CDR3 reads CASSLSDTNPSGANVLTF. The CDR3 DNA reads TGTGCCAGCAGTTTAAGCGACACCAACCCCAGTGGGGCCAACGTCCTGACTTTC.

The V gene is TRBV7-9, the J gene TRBJ1-4; D is unclear. V lost 1 base and J 7 bases, leaving 10 bases between the germline ends. The CDR3 runs to 14 residues. CDR1 SEHNR and CDR2 FQNEAQ come from the germline V gene (reference sequence). The CDR3, as DNA: TGTGCCAGCAGCTTAGGGGGAACGATTGAAAAACTGTTTTTT. Amino acids: CASSLGGTIEKLFF.

This sequence joins TRBV6-5 and TRBJ2-7; D is perhaps TRBD1 (5 bases). Germline CDR1 is MNHEY and CDR2 is SVGAGI. The germline V and J ends were trimmed by 2 bases and 7 bases, with 6 bases remaining between them. The CDR3 has 11 residues. CDR3 nucleotides: TGTGCCAGCAGTTACGGGGCGGAGCAGTACTTC. It translates to CASSYGAEQYF.

This chain connects TRBV14 to TRBJ2-7; 10 bases map to TRBD2. Trimming cost V 0 bases and J 2 bases; bases outside gene matches: 4. Per germline, CDR1 SGHDN and CDR2 FVKESK. The CDR3 runs to 16 residues. The DNA for the CDR3 is TGTGCCAGCAGCCAAGATAGCGGGAGGACCCCCTACGAGCAGTACTTC. Translation gives CASSQDSGRTPYEQYF. The variable domain in full, with the rest retrieved from reference TRBV14 and TRBJ2-7, is EAGVTQFPSHSVIEKGQTVTLRCDPISGHDNLYWYRRVMGKEIKFLLHFVKESKQDESGMPNNRFLAERTGGTYSTLKVQPAELEDSGVYFCASSQDSGRTPYEQYFGPGTRLTVT.

This clonotype was counted ten times or more. V usage is TRBV7-6 and J usage is TRBJ1-5; D is possibly TRBD1 (6 bases). Trimming removed 1 base from V and 7 bases from J, with 11 bases in between. Per the germline V gene, CDR1 is SGHVS and CDR2 is FNYEAQ. CDR3 size: 14 residues. CDR3 sequence: CASSLEQGRQPQHF. The CDR3 DNA follows: TGTGCCAGCAGCTTAGAACAGGGTAGGCAGCCCCAGCATTTT.

Turning to this clonotype: A much larger clone sits a single nucleotide away, making a read error possible. This rearrangement joins TRBV7-8 to TRBJ2-1, with D maybe TRBD2 (7 bases). Germline V lookup: CDR1 SGHVS, CDR2 FQNEAQ. The CDR3 length is 16 residues. CDR3 sequence reads: CASSLAFVRGLDEKFF. The CDR3 nucleotides read TGTGCCAGCAGCTTAGCTTTCGTGCGGGGGCTAGATGAGAAGTTCTTC.

This clonotype was found many times. The chain is built from TRBV2 and TRBJ1-2; D gene ambiguous. CDR1 and CDR2 from the germline V gene are SNHLY and FYNNEI. The length of the CDR3 is 14 residues. V was trimmed by 4 bases and J by 0 bases, leaving 9 bases between them. In DNA, the CDR3 is TGTGCCAGCAGTGTTGGTGGGGCTAACTATGGCTACACCTTC. It codes for CASSVGGANYGYTF.

The chain has TRBV20-1 and TRBJ2-1; 9 nucleotides match TRBD2. Germline lookup yields CDR1 DFQATT and CDR2 SNEGSKA (reference sequence). Trimming took 5 bases from V and 9 from J; bases not matched to a gene: 17. CDR3 length equals 16 residues. This CDR3 reads CSALLAGIVTASEQFF. The DNA of the CDR3 is TGCAGTGCTCTGCTAGCGGGGATTGTCACAGCTAGTGAGCAGTTCTTC.

This clonotype was seen a few times. The genes are TRBV4-3 and TRBJ2-1, with D perhaps matching TRBD2 (6 bases). Trimming left V 0 bases short and J 7 bases short, with 13 bases between. Germline CDR1 and CDR2: LGHNA and YSLEER. The CDR3 extends over 15 amino acids. In DNA form, the CDR3 reads TGCGCCAGCAGCCAAGATCGAATAGCGGATAATGAGCAGTTCTTC. As protein: CASSQDRIADNEQFF.

In this sample, this clonotype turned up a few times. V is TRBV5-6 and J is TRBJ2-7, with unresolved D. The CDR3 is made up of 13 amino acids. The germline V and J ends were trimmed by 3 bases and 2 bases, with 9 bases remaining between them. Looked up from germline, CDR1 is SGHDT and CDR2 is YYEEEE. CDR3 nucleotides: TGTGCCAGCAGCTCGGGCGGAGCCTACGAGCAGTACTTC. Its protein product is CASSSGGAYEQYF. The full variable domain, with the rest looked up from reference TRBV5-6 and TRBJ2-7, is DAGVTQSPTHLIKTRGQQVTLRCSPKSGHDTVSWYQQALGQGPQFIFQYYEEEERQRGNFPDRFSGHQFPNYSSELNVNALLLGDSALYLCASSSGGAYEQYFGPGTRLTVT.

This rearrangement joins TRBV29-1 to TRBJ1-2, with D unclear. V was shortened by 5 bases and J by 4 bases, with 8 bases between the two germline ends. Germline V lookup: CDR1 SQVTM, CDR2 ANQGSEA. The CDR3 has 11 amino acids. The CDR3 DNA reads as TGCAGCGTTAACCGAGGCTATGGCTACACCTTC. It codes for CSVNRGYGYTF.

The chain has TRBV9 and TRBJ2-7; tentatively, D is TRBD2 (6 bases). The CDR3 has 15 amino acids. V dropped 3 bases and J dropped 0 bases, with 13 bases sitting between them. Germline lookup yields CDR1 SGDLS and CDR2 YYNGEE. The DNA of the CDR3 is TGTGCCAGCAGCGGCGGGAAAAGTGTCTCCTACGAGCAGTACTTC. Amino acids: CASSGGKSVSYEQYF.

CDR3 nucleotides: TGTGCCAGCAGCTCCTACGACAGGGCGGCCTACAATGAGCAGTTCTTC. It is translated as CASSSYDRAAYNEQFF. The chain has TRBV11-2 and TRBJ2-1; the match to TRBD1 covers 7 bases. Germline V CDR1 and CDR2: SGHAT, FQNNGV. V shed 4 bases, J shed 2 bases, and the junction held 8 bases outside the gene matches. The CDR3 has 16 amino acids. The whole variable domain, remainder taken from reference TRBV11-2 and TRBJ2-1, is EAGVAQSPRYKIIEKRQSVAFWCNPISGHATLYWYQQILGQGPKLLIQFQNNGVVDDSQLPKDRFSAERLKGVDSTLKIQPAKLEDSAVYLCASSSYDRAAYNEQFFGPGTRLTVL.

This clonotype has just a few counts. This rearrangement joins TRBV6-2 or TRBV6-3 to TRBJ2-3; the D is unclear. V lost 2 bases to trimming and J lost 4 bases, with 13 bases between them. There are 15 residues in the CDR3. The germline V gene has CDR1 MNHEY and CDR2 SVGEGT. CDR3 amino acids: CASSYVAGWADTQYF. The CDR3 DNA sequence: TGTGCCAGCAGTTACGTTGCTGGTTGGGCAGATACGCAGTATTTT.

The gene calls are TRBV5-1 and TRBJ2-1; 9 nucleotides agree with TRBD2. This CDR3 has 14 residues. Germline CDR1 reads SGHRS; CDR2 reads YFSETQ. V shed 4 bases, J shed 7 bases, and the junction held 6 bases outside the gene matches. The DNA for the CDR3 is TGCGCCAGCAGCGCTAGCGGGATTTGGAATGAGCAGTTCTTC. Translating it yields CASSASGIWNEQFF.

This clonotype was counted a few times. DNA for the CDR3: TGTGCCAGCAGTGCCGGGACAGGGTACACCGGGGAGCTGTTTTTT. It codes for CASSAGTGYTGELFF. This sequence joins TRBV2 and TRBJ2-2; TRBD1 matches at 9 bases. V was clipped by 4 bases and J by 3 bases; unmatched bases: 3. The CDR3 length is 15 residues. Germline CDR1 reads SNHLY; CDR2 reads FYNNEI.

This clonotype occurred a few times. The CDR3: CASSQDPIDNSPLHF. CDR3 nucleotides: TGCGCCAGCAGCCAAGATCCCATCGATAATTCACCCCTCCACTTT. The chain recombines TRBV4-3 with TRBJ1-6; D call uncertain. The V gene lost 0 bases and the J gene lost 5 bases, with 8 bases spanning the gap. This CDR3 is built from 15 residues. The germline V gene encodes CDR1 LGHNA and CDR2 YSLEER.

The chain has TRBV29-1 and TRBJ2-7; 7 nucleotides agree with TRBD2. This CDR3 spans 13 amino acids. CDR1 is SQVTM and CDR2 is ANQGSEA in the germline V gene. The trim removed 1 base at V and 4 bases at J, leaving 4 bases unmatched. The CDR3 region is CSVEVRGSYEQYF. For the CDR3, the DNA is TGCAGCGTTGAAGTCCGCGGGAGTTACGAGCAGTACTTC.

This clonotype was detected only a few times. This chain links TRBV20-1 with TRBJ2-1; 7 nucleotides align to TRBD2. The germline V gene encodes CDR1 DFQATT and CDR2 SNEGSKA (reference sequence). The CDR3 has 14 amino acids. V lost 0 bases, J lost 4 bases, and 3 bases stayed unmatched. The CDR3 here is CSAREGGFYNEQFF. In DNA, the CDR3 is TGCAGTGCTAGAGAGGGGGGGTTTTACAATGAGCAGTTCTTC.

This clonotype was found a few times. J is TRBJ2-3 and V is TRBV29-1, with D hard to call. Between the trimmed V and J ends, which lost 2 bases and 1 base, there was a span of 16 bases. The CDR3 sequence is 16 residues long. Germline CDR1 and CDR2: SQVTM and ANQGSEA. CDR3 in amino acids: CSVEWRRTSGTDTQYF. CDR3 bases: TGCAGCGTTGAATGGCGGCGTACATCTGGCACAGATACGCAGTATTTT.

The genes are TRBV29-1 and TRBJ2-1; 10 bases map to TRBD2. This CDR3 has 13 residues. The junction had 4 bases not matched to a gene; V was cut back by 7 bases and J by 4 bases. Germline V gene data show CDR1 as SQVTM and CDR2 as ANQGSEA. In DNA form, the CDR3 reads TGCAGCGACTCTAGCGGGAGTTACAATGAGCAGTTCTTC. Residues: CSDSSGSYNEQFF.

This chain connects TRBV16 to TRBJ1-4; 9 bases agree with TRBD1. With V trimmed by 0 bases and J by 2 bases, 1 base remained unmatched. The V gene's germline CDR1 is KGHSY and CDR2 FQNENV. The CDR3 loop spans 16 amino acids. The CDR3: CASSQSGTGTNEKLFF. CDR3 nucleotide sequence: TGTGCCAGCAGCCAATCCGGGACAGGGACTAATGAAAAACTGTTTTTT.

The chain couples TRBV15 to TRBJ2-1, with 9 bases identical to TRBD2. The CDR3 is 16 amino acids. Trimming at V came to 0 bases and at J to 10 bases, leaving 10 bases not matched to a gene. The V gene's germline CDR1 is LNHNV and CDR2 YYDKDF (reference sequence). DNA for the CDR3: TGTGCCACCAGCAGAGACGAACTAGCGGGTACTTACGAGCAGTTCTTC. This gives the protein CATSRDELAGTYEQFF.

The chain couples TRBV4-2 to TRBJ2-2; D may be TRBD1 or TRBD2 (5 bases each). V was pared by 4 bases and J by 4 bases, with 10 bases between. CDR1 and CDR2 (germline): LGHNA, YNFKEQ. The CDR3 loop spans 14 amino acids. CDR3 DNA: TGTGCCAGCAGCCGGGAGACAGCCACCGGGGAGCTGTTTTTT. It yields the protein CASSRETATGELFF.

The V and J genes are TRBV9 and TRBJ2-2, with D unresolved. Germline values: CDR1 SGDLS, CDR2 YYNGEE. The CDR3 totals 16 residues. V was cut by 1 base and J by 3 bases, with 13 bases left in between. The CDR3 DNA reads as TGTGCCAGCAGCGTAAACTCGCCTAGTTACACCGGGGAGCTGTTTTTT. Encoded protein: CASSVNSPSYTGELFF.

This clonotype was observed a handful of times. This sequence joins TRBV20-1 and TRBJ2-1; D may be TRBD1 (7 bases). CDR3 size: 15 residues. The germline CDR1 and CDR2 sequences are DFQATT and SNEGSKA (reference sequence). The germline V and J ends were trimmed by 0 bases and 2 bases, with 11 bases remaining between them. CDR3 in amino acids: CSAREAGGTYNEQFF. As DNA, the CDR3 is TGCAGTGCTAGAGAGGCAGGGGGGACCTACAATGAGCAGTTCTTC.

This clonotype was counted between two and nine times. The chain links TRBV5-6 to TRBJ1-2; D is uncertain. The CDR3 totals 13 residues. Germline-derived CDR1 and CDR2 are SGHDT and YYEEEE. The germline V and J ends were trimmed by 3 bases and 8 bases, with 14 bases remaining between them. The CDR3 bases are TGTGCCAGCAGCTCTGGAGGATCTTGGGGCTACACCTTC. It yields the protein CASSSGGSWGYTF.

This clonotype has more than one count but fewer than ten. The chain is built from TRBV27 and TRBJ2-3, with 9 bases aligning to TRBD2. The CDR3 runs 17 residues. Germline V gene sequence: CDR1 MNHEY, CDR2 SMNVEV (reference sequence). The J segment lost 2 bases and the V segment lost 3 bases, leaving 9 bases of the junction unmatched. CDR3 sequence: CASSFLPAGGVTDTQYF. The CDR3 DNA reads as TGTGCCAGCAGTTTCCTTCCAGCGGGAGGCGTCACAGATACGCAGTATTTT.